These 19 T cell receptor beta chains came from one sample sequenced in a study of blood T cell repertoires in COVID-19. The assay was immunoSEQ multiplex PCR, and TCRdb's table has in-frame clones only and misses some. Among 150,000 to 200,000 clones listed, about four fifths were seen once. The sample taken for sequencing was PBMCs or T cells enriched from blood (not recorded which). These receptors were obtained from a man in his fifties who had recovered from COVID-19.

The V and J genes are TRBV7-9 and TRBJ2-1; 7 positions agree with TRBD1. Trimming cost V 5 bases and J 5 bases; bases outside gene matches: 6. This CDR3 contains 14 residues. CDR1 SEHNR and CDR2 FQNEAQ come from the germline V gene (reference sequence). CDR3 region: CASSRRQGNNEQFF. The CDR3 DNA reads TGTGCCAGCAGCCGAAGACAGGGCAACAATGAGCAGTTCTTC.

This clone was seen once. The rearrangement links TRBV5-1 to TRBJ2-7, with 8 positions matching TRBD2. The CDR3 has 14 amino acids. Trimming at V came to 4 bases and at J to 5 bases, leaving 8 bases not matched to a gene. The germline V gene has CDR1 SGHRS and CDR2 YFSETQ. CDR3 sequence (DNA): TGCGCCAGCAGCCGCACGCGGGGGGAGAACGAGCAGTACTTC. The encoded protein is CASSRTRGENEQYF.

The chain carries TRBV5-1 and TRBJ2-6, with 9 bases that match TRBD1. Trimming at V came to 3 bases and at J to 5 bases, leaving 6 bases not matched to a gene. Germline CDR1 and CDR2: SGHRS and YFSETQ. This CDR3 is built from 16 residues. CDR3 coding DNA: TGCGCCAGCAGCTATACACAGGGGGCGAGGGCCAACGTCCTGACTTTC. Translating gives CASSYTQGARANVLTF.

This clone occurred a few times. The chain joins TRBV4-1 to TRBJ2-5; TRBD2 agrees at 12 bases. V trimming: 0 bases; J trimming: 2 bases; junction bases outside the gene matches: 7. Germline V lookup: CDR1 MGHRA, CDR2 YSYEKL. The CDR3 spans 18 residues. In DNA, the CDR3 is TGCGCCAGCAGCCAAGATGTGGGGCTAGCGGGGGGGCAAGAGACCCAGTACTTC. It specifies CASSQDVGLAGGQETQYF.

The CDR3 protein is CASTAGDRDTEAFF. CDR3 coding DNA: TGTGCCAGCACTGCGGGGGATCGGGACACTGAAGCTTTCTTT. The V and J genes are TRBV6-5 and TRBJ1-1; tentatively, D is TRBD1 (5 bases). The CDR3 totals 14 residues. The germline V gene has CDR1 MNHEY and CDR2 SVGAGI. The V end was cut by 7 bases, the J end by 3 bases, with 15 bases between.

This clone was counted only a few times. The V gene is TRBV9, the J gene TRBJ2-3, with D possibly matching TRBD1 (6 bases). This CDR3 has 16 amino acids. The V end lost 0 bases, the J end lost 8 bases, and 19 bases lay between the germline ends. In germline, CDR1 is SGDLS, CDR2 YYNGEE. CDR3 sequence (DNA): TGTGCCAGCAGCGTAGGGCTTAGAACAGGGTCTGGTACGCAGTATTTT. The encoded protein is CASSVGLRTGSGTQYF.

The chain recombines TRBV7-2 with TRBJ1-5; 9 bases fit TRBD1. The CDR3 loop spans 15 amino acids. Germline V gene lookup returns CDR1 SGHTA and CDR2 FQGNSA. With 6 bases clipped from V and 6 bases from J, the junction kept 9 bases outside the gene matches. Written as DNA, the CDR3 is TGTGCCAGCAGACAGGGACAGGGACCGGGTCAGCCCCAGCATTTT. Protein: CASRQGQGPGQPQHF. Combining the CDR3 with reference TRBV7-2 and TRBJ1-5 gives the whole variable domain GAGVSQSPSNKVTEKGKDVELRCDPISGHTALYWYRQSLGQGLEFLIYFQGNSAPDKSGLPSDRFSAERTGGSVSTLTIQRTQQEDSAVYLCASRQGQGPGQPQHFGDGTRLSIL.

The chain recombines TRBV6-1 with TRBJ2-7; D may be TRBD1 (6 bases). Germline CDR1 is MNHNS and CDR2 is SASEGT. The V and J ends lost 2 bases and 4 bases respectively, with 12 bases between them. This CDR3 is 14 amino acids long. In DNA form, the CDR3 reads TGTGCCAGCAGTGAAAGGGGCAGGGGATACGAGCAGTACTTC. Translated, it gives CASSERGRGYEQYF.

This chain links TRBV28 with TRBJ2-7; 9 nucleotides line up with TRBD1. CDR1 and CDR2 (germline): MDHEN, SYDVKM. The CDR3 runs to 13 residues. Trimming cost V 3 bases and J 7 bases; bases outside gene matches: 4. The CDR3 bases are TGTGCCAGCAGTTTCGGACAGGGGACAGAGCAGTACTTC. The encoded protein is CASSFGQGTEQYF.

This chain joins TRBV6-5 and TRBJ2-3, with D possibly being TRBD1 (5 bases). Germline V gene data show CDR1 as MNHEY and CDR2 as SVGAGI. Trimming pared 3 bases from V and 5 bases from J, leaving 6 bases between. The CDR3 contains 12 residues. This CDR3 reads CASSYQGDTQYF. The CDR3 DNA sequence: TGTGCCAGCAGTTATCAGGGAGATACGCAGTATTTT.

The chain recombines TRBV6-6 with TRBJ2-2; no clear D. The CDR3 sequence is 13 residues long. V was shortened by 0 bases and J by 4 bases, with 3 bases between the two germline ends. CDR1 and CDR2 from the germline V gene are MNHNY and SVGAGI (reference sequence). The CDR3 loop reads CASSYSGTGELFF. Written as DNA, the CDR3 is TGTGCCAGCAGTTACTCCGGCACCGGGGAGCTGTTTTTT.

This chain uses TRBV28 with TRBJ2-2, with 8 bases aligning to TRBD2. The V segment lost 4 bases and the J segment 6 bases; nucleotides outside the gene matches: 4. Germline V gene sequence: CDR1 MDHEN, CDR2 SYDVKM. CDR3 length: 14 amino acids. In nucleotides, the CDR3 is TGTGCCAGCAGTTCACCCGGGGGGGCCGGGGAGCTGTTTTTT. Protein product: CASSSPGGAGELFF.

The chain joins TRBV7-9 to TRBJ1-5; D gene ambiguous. The CDR3 runs to 17 residues. The germline CDR1 and CDR2 sequences are SEHNR and FQNEAQ (reference sequence). Trimming took 2 bases from V and 0 from J, leaving 14 bases between them. The CDR3 loop is CASSLTIAGSSNQPQHF. Here the CDR3 DNA reads TGTGCCAGCAGCTTAACGATAGCGGGTAGTAGCAATCAGCCCCAGCATTTT.

The chain links TRBV4-1 to TRBJ1-1; D uncertain. The CDR3 contains 16 residues. Germline-derived CDR1 and CDR2 are MGHRA and YSYEKL. Trimming left V 0 bases short and J 0 bases short, with 11 bases between. CDR3 nucleotide sequence: TGCGCCAGCAGCCAAGAAGGTGGAGGAATGAACACTGAAGCTTTCTTT. Protein sequence: CASSQEGGGMNTEAFF.

The chain is built from TRBV6-5 and TRBJ1-3; 10 nucleotides match TRBD1. The CDR3 extends over 13 amino acids. CDR1 and CDR2 from the germline V gene are MNHEY and SVGAGI. Unmatched junction bases numbered 2, after V lost 6 bases and J lost 6 bases. CDR3 residues: CASRGTGVNTIYF. The CDR3 bases are TGTGCCAGCAGGGGGACAGGGGTAAACACCATATATTTT.

Only one count was recorded for this clone. The chain carries TRBV25-1 and TRBJ1-2; 9 bases map to TRBD1. Germline V gene sequence: CDR1 MGHDK, CDR2 SYGVNS. V was pared by 8 bases and J by 6 bases, with 10 bases of the junction left unmatched. The CDR3 runs 14 residues. DNA for the CDR3: TGTGCCAGCGGCGACCGGGACAGGGTAAATGGCTACACCTTC. Its protein is CASGDRDRVNGYTF.

This clone was found once. The V and J genes are TRBV12-5 and TRBJ1-1; D is ambiguous. CDR1 LGHNT and CDR2 FRNRAP come from the germline V gene. The CDR3 contains 18 residues. V was shortened by 2 bases and J by 4 bases, with 23 bases between the two germline ends. In DNA form, the CDR3 reads TGTGCTAGTGGTTTGTCGAGTAGGAGGACCTTTTCATCCACTGAAGCTTTCTTT. Residues: CASGLSSRRTFSSTEAFF.

J is TRBJ2-3 and V is TRBV19; 8 bases agree with TRBD2. V lost 5 bases and J lost 1; bases outside the gene matches: 2. CDR1 LNHDA and CDR2 SQIVND come from the germline V gene (reference sequence). The CDR3 is 14 residues long. CDR3 region: CASSLRGGTDTQYF. CDR3 DNA sequence: TGTGCCAGTAGTTTGCGGGGGGGCACAGATACGCAGTATTTT.

CDR3 in amino acids: CASSSGLDYEQYF. CDR3 in DNA: TGCGCCAGCAGCTCAGGACTAGACTACGAGCAGTACTTC. The chain joins TRBV5-1 to TRBJ2-7, with TRBD2 matching 7 bases. CDR1 and CDR2 (germline): SGHRS, YFSETQ. Trimming at V came to 3 bases and at J to 3 bases, leaving 3 bases not matched to a gene. CDR3 length: 13 residues.